Given below is one T cell receptor (beta chain) in context. Assay used: immunoSEQ multiplex PCR; TCRdb lists only in-frame clones, some missing. Of about 270,000 clones detected, 80% to 90% appear once; the ten largest clones hold approximately 2.5%. Donors of Cohort 3 who recovered were those that had two negative PCRs, clearance, or symptom resolution. Unmatched junction bases numbered 12, after V lost 5 bases and J lost 5 bases. This CDR3 has 17 amino acids. The germline V gene has CDR1 SGHAT and CDR2 FQNNGV. This sample stems from a study of blood T cell repertoires in COVID-19. Overall study: Material from acute and convalescent COVID-19 was sourced from the United States, Italy and Spain.

The gene calls are TRBV11-2 and TRBJ2-5, with 12 positions matching TRBD2. Sequenced: PBMCs or T cells enriched from blood (not recorded which). This TCR was sampled from a woman aged 18-29 years who had recovered from COVID-19. For the CDR3, the DNA is TGTGCCAGCAGCCAGACTAGCGGGGGACGCTCTTGGGAGACCCAGTACTTC. Translation gives CASSQTSGGRSWETQYF.